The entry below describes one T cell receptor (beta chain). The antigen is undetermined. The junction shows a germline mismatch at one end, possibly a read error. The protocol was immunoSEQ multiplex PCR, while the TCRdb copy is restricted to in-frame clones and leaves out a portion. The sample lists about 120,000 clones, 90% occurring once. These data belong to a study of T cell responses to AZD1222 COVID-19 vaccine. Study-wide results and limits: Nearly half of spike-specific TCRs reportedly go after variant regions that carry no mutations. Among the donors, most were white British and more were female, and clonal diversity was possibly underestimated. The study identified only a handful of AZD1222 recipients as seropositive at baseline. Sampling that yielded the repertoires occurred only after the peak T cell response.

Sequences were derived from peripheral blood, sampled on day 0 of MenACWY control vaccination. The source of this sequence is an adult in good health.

CDR3 in DNA: TGCGCCAGCAGCCTGGGGATAGGGGCGGGGGGTTTCTCCGGAGAGCTGTTTTTT. Residues: CASSLGIGAGGFSGELFF. V is TRBV4-3 and J is TRBJ2-2; 8 bases fit TRBD2. Germline lookup yields CDR1 LGHNA and CDR2 YSLEER. The CDR3 has 18 amino acids.